What follows are 10 T cell receptor beta chains derived from one specimen sequenced in a study of radiotherapy plus CTLA-4 blockade in lung cancer. Generated by immunoSEQ multiplex PCR, the TCRdb table keeps only in-frame clones and is missing some. Seen here are tens of thousands of clones, around 86% observed once, and the top ten hold approximately 14%. The specimen was peripheral blood, collected from a patient treated with radiotherapy plus ipilimumab. These receptors were taken from a human donor with non-small cell lung cancer that progressed on radiotherapy plus ipilimumab.

The chain is built from TRBV18 and TRBJ1-3, with D uncertain. The V gene's germline CDR1 is KGHSH and CDR2 LQKENI. The CDR3 is 16 amino acids. Trimming removed 3 bases at V and 0 bases at J, with 12 bases between. The CDR3 sequence is CASSPPGGRSGNTIYF. As DNA, the CDR3 is TGTGCCAGCTCACCTCCGGGAGGCCGCTCTGGAAACACCATATATTTT.

V is TRBV6-1 and J is TRBJ1-2; 7 nucleotides agree with TRBD1. The germline V gene has CDR1 MNHNS and CDR2 SASEGT. J gave up 5 bases and V 6 bases, and 12 bases lay outside the gene matches. The CDR3 has 15 amino acids. The CDR3 spells CASRETGAPGYGYTF. In DNA form, the CDR3 reads TGTGCCAGCAGGGAAACAGGGGCCCCTGGATATGGCTACACCTTC.

The chain couples TRBV6-5 to TRBJ2-5; D might be TRBD1 or TRBD2, each matching 5 bases. CDR3 length equals 13 residues. Germline-derived CDR1 and CDR2 are MNHEY and SVGAGI. V lost 8 bases to trimming and J lost 7 bases, with 17 bases between them. The CDR3: CASLGAWDGTQYF. In nucleotides, the CDR3 is TGTGCCAGCCTCGGGGCATGGGATGGGACCCAGTACTTC.

V is TRBV6-1 and J is TRBJ1-3; D may be TRBD1 (5 bases). This CDR3 is 15 amino acids long. Germline V gives CDR1 MNHNS, CDR2 SASEGT. The ends were cut back, 7 bases at V and 0 bases at J, with 13 bases in the middle. CDR3 loop: CASTPDTYSGNTIYF. DNA of the CDR3: TGTGCCAGCACGCCGGACACCTACTCTGGAAACACCATATATTTT.

The genes are TRBV29-1 and TRBJ1-4; D not certain. CDR1 is SQVTM and CDR2 is ANQGSEA in the germline V gene. Trimming took 5 bases from V and 3 from J, leaving 10 bases between them. The CDR3 covers 13 residues. This CDR3 reads CSVIGLANEKLFF. The CDR3 DNA follows: TGCAGCGTTATAGGGTTGGCTAATGAAAAACTGTTTTTT.

The V gene is TRBV9, the J gene TRBJ2-7, with 9 bases matching TRBD2. Germline CDR1 is SGDLS and CDR2 is YYNGEE. V shed 1 base, J shed 4 bases, and the junction held 6 bases outside the gene matches. The CDR3 runs 15 residues. The CDR3 reads CASSVYAGGGYEQYF. The CDR3 DNA reads as TGTGCCAGCAGCGTATATGCGGGAGGGGGGTACGAGCAGTACTTC.

Worth noting for this clone: The identical CDR3 is also encoded by other nucleotide sequences in the sample. The genes are TRBV18 and TRBJ2-7; no clear D gene. V lost 6 bases to trimming and J lost 0 bases, with 3 bases between them. This CDR3 region has 11 residues. Germline CDR1 is KGHSH and CDR2 is LQKENI. The CDR3 DNA sequence: TGTGCCAGCTCGTCCTCCTACGAGCAGTACTTC. Amino acids: CASSSSYEQYF. Variable domain in full (rest from reference TRBV18 and TRBJ2-7): NAGVMQNPRHLVRRRGQEARLRCSPMKGHSHVYWYRQLPEEGLKFMVYLQKENIIDESGMPKERFSAEFPKEGPSILRIQQVVRGDSAAYFCASSSSYEQYFGPGTRLTVT.

The chain combines TRBV30 with TRBJ2-7; D assignment may be TRBD1 or TRBD2 (5 bases each). Germline V gene lookup returns CDR1 GTSNPN and CDR2 SVGIG (reference sequence). Trimming took off 4 bases at V and 4 bases at J, with 17 bases between the two ends. The CDR3 length is 14 residues. CDR3 nucleotides: TGTGCCTGGACCCCCGGGACGGGAACTTACGAGCAGTACTTC. It codes for CAWTPGTGTYEQYF.

This chain connects TRBV6-6 to TRBJ1-5, with D maybe TRBD1 (5 bases). The V gene lost 2 bases and the J gene lost 2 bases, with 13 bases spanning the gap. CDR1 and CDR2 from the germline V gene are MNHNY and SVGAGI (reference sequence). The CDR3 is made up of 16 amino acids. DNA for the CDR3: TGTGCCAGCAGTTACGCCGTCAGAGGGGGCAATCAGCCCCAGCATTTT. Amino acid sequence: CASSYAVRGGNQPQHF.

V and J are TRBV9 and TRBJ2-3, with D perhaps matching TRBD1 or TRBD2 (5 bases each). The ends were cut back, 3 bases at V and 8 bases at J, with 16 bases in the middle. Germline V gene lookup returns CDR1 SGDLS and CDR2 YYNGEE. This CDR3 has 14 amino acids. The DNA for the CDR3 is TGTGCCAGCAGCGCGATATACGGGGCGACTACGCAGTATTTT. Translating it yields CASSAIYGATTQYF.